One sample yielded the 20 T cell receptor beta chains listed below, sequenced in a study of identical twins (dated by TCRdb to about 2016). The protocol used for the library was 5' RACE. Sequenced on an Illumina HiSeq 2000. The public sequencing data were trimmed at Q25 with fastp and processed into clonotypes with MiXCR by TCRdb, which kept only in-frame beta chains. Each entry merges the rows of one CDR3 protein and shows their most common DNA and genes. The sample table holds about 240,000 distinct CDR3 sequences, of which 6% to 8.5% were seen once. Approximately 5.4% of the sample lies in the top ten. These data also formed part of another study, on yellow fever vaccine responses in identical twins.

Sequenced material: CD8+ T cells sorted from blood. All receptors derive from a woman younger than 35 in good health.

The chain joins TRBV5-8 to TRBJ2-1, with D possibly being TRBD2 (5 bases). The germline V gene encodes CDR1 SGHTS and CDR2 YDEGEE. V was cut by 4 bases and J by 6 bases, with 20 bases left in between. This CDR3 comprises 16 residues. This CDR3 is CASSEPLVDPSNEQFF. The DNA for the CDR3 is TGTGCCAGCAGCGAACCACTAGTAGACCCTTCCAATGAGCAGTTCTTC.

This clonotype was observed many times. The chain is built from TRBV29-1 and TRBJ2-7, with a tentative D call TRBD2 (6 bases). The germline gives CDR1 SQVTM, CDR2 ANQGSEA. The CDR3 sequence is 13 residues long. V lost 3 bases and J 3 bases, leaving 12 bases between the germline ends. CDR3 region: CSVEGGGNYEQYF. CDR3 sequence (DNA): TGCAGCGTTGAGGGAGGCGGGAACTACGAGCAGTACTTC.

The V call is TRBV7-6, the J call TRBJ2-3, with 7 bases lining up with TRBD2. CDR1 SGHVS and CDR2 FNYEAQ come from the germline V gene. CDR3 length: 19 amino acids. V shed 1 base, J shed 5 bases, and the junction held 18 bases outside the gene matches. The CDR3: CASSLEAGVPITAKDTQYF. The CDR3 coding sequence is TGTGCCAGCAGCTTAGAGGCGGGGGTCCCAATTACGGCAAAAGATACGCAGTATTTT. Supplemented by reference TRBV7-6 and TRBJ2-3, the full variable domain reads GAGVSQSPRYKVTKRGQDVALRCDPISGHVSLYWYRQALGQGPEFLTYFNYEAQQDKSGLPNDRFSAERPEGSISTLTIQRTEQRDSAMYRCASSLEAGVPITAKDTQYFGPGTRLTVL.

In its sample, this clonotype was seen many times. The genes are TRBV12-3 or TRBV12-4 and TRBJ1-2; D remains unclear. There are 14 residues in the CDR3. V lost 3 bases and J 5 bases, leaving 13 bases between the germline ends. The CDR3 loop reads CASSFPGRQYGYTF. CDR3 bases: TGTGCCAGCAGTTTTCCCGGAAGGCAGTATGGCTACACCTTC.

This clonotype was detected ten times or more. V is TRBV3-1 and J is TRBJ2-3; D tentatively reads TRBD1 or TRBD2 (5 bases each). CDR3 length: 17 amino acids. V was shortened by 1 base and J by 1 base, with 15 bases between the two germline ends. Looked up from germline, CDR1 is LGHDT and CDR2 is YNNKEL (reference sequence). CDR3 nucleotide sequence: TGTGCCAGCAGCCAAGGTTTCAGGGAGACGGGCACAGATACGCAGTATTTT. Amino acids: CASSQGFRETGTDTQYF.

This clonotype was counted many times. The genes are TRBV7-8 and TRBJ2-1; D is perhaps TRBD2 (5 bases). This CDR3 region has 10 residues. Trimming removed 5 bases from V and 11 bases from J, with 7 bases in between. Germline V lookup: CDR1 SGHVS, CDR2 FQNEAQ. The CDR3 DNA follows: TGTGCCAGCAGCCCTAGCAAGCAGTTCTTC. It yields the protein CASSPSKQFF.

This clonotype was recorded a few times. V gene TRBV3-1 combines with J gene TRBJ2-7; the D is unclear. The CDR3 consists of 13 residues. Trimming cost V 2 bases and J 0 bases, with 5 bases left between them. Germline values: CDR1 LGHDT, CDR2 YNNKEL (reference sequence). The CDR3, as DNA: TGTGCCAGCAGCCAACCTAACTCCTACGAGCAGTACTTC. Translation: CASSQPNSYEQYF.

This sequence joins TRBV6-5 and TRBJ2-4, with no clear D. Germline-derived CDR1 and CDR2 are MNHEY and SVGAGI. This CDR3 spans 17 amino acids. With 1 base removed from V and 5 bases from J, the gap between germline ends came to 18 bases. In nucleotides, the CDR3 is TGTGCCAGCAGTTACTATAACGTCGCCCAAGGCCAAAACATTCAGTACTTC. As protein: CASSYYNVAQGQNIQYF.

The CDR3 DNA reads TGTGCCAGTAGTATAGACCCATTAACCGGGGAGCTGTTTTTT. This gives the protein CASSIDPLTGELFF. J is TRBJ2-2 and V is TRBV19, with D unclear. Germline assignment: CDR1 LNHDA and CDR2 SQIVND (reference sequence). Deletions cut 0 bases from V and 5 bases from J, with 7 bases between. This CDR3 region has 14 residues.

This clonotype was detected ten times or more. J is TRBJ2-3 and V is TRBV7-9; D is perhaps TRBD2 (6 bases). From germline, CDR1 is SEHNR and CDR2 FQNEAQ (reference sequence). The CDR3 has 14 amino acids. Trimming took off 5 bases at V and 3 bases at J, with 12 bases between the two ends. The CDR3 DNA reads as TGTGCCAGCAGCCCGGTGGGGGGAACAGATACGCAGTATTTT. It translates to CASSPVGGTDTQYF.

This clonotype was observed a few times. The chain joins TRBV28 to TRBJ2-1; 9 positions match TRBD1. The length of the CDR3 is 15 residues. V was pared by 1 base and J by 7 bases, with 5 bases of the junction left unmatched. Germline V gives CDR1 MDHEN, CDR2 SYDVKM. The CDR3 region is CASSLSRTGANEQFF. In DNA, the CDR3 is TGTGCCAGCAGTTTATCCAGGACAGGGGCAAATGAGCAGTTCTTC.

In its sample, this clonotype was seen many times. The genes are TRBV12-3 or TRBV12-4 and TRBJ1-3; D is ambiguous. This CDR3 is 12 amino acids long. The V and J ends lost 8 bases and 2 bases respectively, with 7 bases between them. Written as DNA, the CDR3 is TGTGCCAGCGGGCGGCCTGGAAACACCATATATTTT. Translated: CASGRPGNTIYF.

There are many counts of this clonotype. The V gene is TRBV29-1, the J gene TRBJ2-3; perhaps D is TRBD1 or TRBD2 (5 bases each). The CDR3 extends over 12 amino acids. CDR1 SQVTM and CDR2 ANQGSEA come from the germline V gene. The V end lost 5 bases, the J end lost 4 bases, and 10 bases lay between the germline ends. The CDR3 DNA reads as TGCAGCGTTCAAGGGACCGCAGATACGCAGTATTTT. It encodes CSVQGTADTQYF.

The chain joins TRBV11-2 to TRBJ2-3; D may correspond to TRBD1 or TRBD2 (6 bases each). Looked up from germline, CDR1 is SGHAT and CDR2 is FQNNGV. CDR3 length equals 18 residues. V was pared by 0 bases and J by 4 bases, with 20 bases between. CDR3 protein: CASSLDRAEGGLADTQYF. The CDR3 nucleotides read TGTGCCAGCAGCTTAGATCGGGCCGAGGGGGGATTGGCAGATACGCAGTATTTT.

This clonotype was counted a few times. This sequence joins TRBV12-3 or TRBV12-4 and TRBJ1-1; D perhaps matches TRBD1 (5 bases). CDR3 size: 17 residues. V dropped 3 bases and J dropped 3 bases, with 20 bases sitting between them. The CDR3 nucleotides are TGTGCCAGCAGTTTCAGTGGGGCCATCAGACGGGACACTGAAGCTTTCTTT. Translated: CASSFSGAIRRDTEAFF.

This clonotype was seen at least ten times. This chain connects TRBV10-3 to TRBJ1-2; D call uncertain. Germline assignment: CDR1 ENHRY and CDR2 SYGVKD. CDR3 length: 13 amino acids. Trimming cost V 3 bases and J 4 bases, with 9 bases left between them. The CDR3 DNA reads TGTGCCATCAGTGATCGTGGCAGCTATGGCTACACCTTC. This sequence encodes CAISDRGSYGYTF.

The chain carries TRBV7-3 and TRBJ2-1, with 7 bases aligning to TRBD2. The V gene end was trimmed by 2 bases and the J gene end by 8 bases; junction bases not matched to a gene: 9. Germline V gene data show CDR1 as SGHTA and CDR2 as FQGTGA. The CDR3 runs 15 residues. The CDR3 here is CASSLGGGDGDEQFF. CDR3 coding DNA: TGTGCCAGCAGCTTAGGGGGAGGGGATGGGGATGAGCAGTTCTTC.

The chain uses TRBV3-1 and TRBJ2-6, with 7 bases that match TRBD2. Germline loops: CDR1 LGHDT, CDR2 YNNKEL (reference sequence). The CDR3 is made up of 17 amino acids. After removal of 0 bases from V and 2 bases from J, the junction contained 4 bases not matched to a gene. DNA of the CDR3: TGTGCCAGCAGCCAAGATGTGGCGGGGGCTGGGGCCAACGTCCTGACTTTC. Its protein is CASSQDVAGAGANVLTF.

This clonotype occurred many times. The V call is TRBV12-3 or TRBV12-4, the J call TRBJ2-7; perhaps D is TRBD1 or TRBD2 (5 bases each). Trimming shortened V by 6 bases and J by 2 bases, and 14 bases separated the two germline ends. This CDR3 region has 14 residues. CDR3 loop: CASRAAGAAYEQYF. CDR3 DNA: TGTGCCAGCAGAGCTGCCGGGGCGGCCTACGAGCAGTACTTC.

This clonotype came up many times. The V gene is TRBV27, the J gene TRBJ2-7; TRBD1 matches 10 bases. Looked up from germline, CDR1 is MNHEY and CDR2 is SMNVEV (reference sequence). V was pared by 3 bases and J by 5 bases, with 7 bases of the junction left unmatched. CDR3 length: 15 residues. The CDR3 reads CASSFTGQGIHEQYF. CDR3 bases: TGTGCCAGCAGTTTTACGGGACAGGGGATTCACGAGCAGTACTTC.